These 23 T cell receptor beta chains were all obtained from the same sample, sequenced in a study of T cells in Graves' hyperthyroidism and ophthalmopathy. Using RNA transcripts as the source, TCR beta CDR3 regions were amplified. During a first-round RT-PCR of the TCR CDR3, the HTBI primer set was used. TCRdb recomputed calls from the multiplex PCR reads with MiXCR, one row per CDR3 protein. The data contain 350,000 or so distinct CDR3 sequences, roughly 20% of them singletons. The source material was blood. Receptors originate from a woman aged 35 to 49 with Graves' ophthalmopathy.

At least ten counts were recorded for this clonotype. The chain recombines TRBV20-1 with TRBJ1-2; D is uncertain. From germline, CDR1 is DFQATT and CDR2 SNEGSKA (reference sequence). V was trimmed by 0 bases and J by 0 bases, leaving 5 bases between them. CDR3 length: 13 residues. The CDR3 loop is CSAREGPNYGYTF. The CDR3 coding sequence is TGCAGTGCTAGAGAAGGTCCTAACTATGGCTACACCTTC.

This clonotype has ten or more counts. CDR3 region: CASTQGSGSYSNQPQHF. The CDR3 DNA sequence: TGTGCCAGTACCCAAGGGTCAGGGTCCTATAGCAATCAGCCCCAGCATTTT. V usage is TRBV19 and J usage is TRBJ1-5, with D possibly TRBD1 on 5 matching bases. Germline V gene data show CDR1 as LNHDA and CDR2 as SQIVND (reference sequence). This CDR3 region has 17 residues. The ends were cut back, 7 bases at V and 0 bases at J, with 19 bases in the middle.

This clonotype has ten or more counts. The chain recombines TRBV24-1 with TRBJ2-2, with D unclear. V was trimmed by 9 bases and J by 4 bases, leaving 17 bases between them. CDR3 size: 15 residues. The germline V gene has CDR1 KGHDR and CDR2 SFDVKD. CDR3: CATSGDDLLTGELFF. Here the CDR3 DNA reads TGTGCCACCTCCGGCGACGACCTCCTCACCGGGGAGCTGTTTTTT.

The chain couples TRBV12-3 or TRBV12-4 to TRBJ1-2, with 8 nucleotides matching TRBD1. Losses at the gene ends were 5 bases for V and 8 bases for J; bases not matched to a gene: 4. CDR3 length: 12 amino acids. CDR3 coding DNA: TGTGCCAGCAGTGGATGGGACAGGGGCTACACCTTC. As protein: CASSGWDRGYTF.

This clonotype was counted many times. This chain uses TRBV20-1 with TRBJ2-5; D might be TRBD2 (6 bases). Trimming took off 5 bases at V and 4 bases at J, with 14 bases between the two ends. The CDR3 loop spans 13 amino acids. Germline values: CDR1 DFQATT, CDR2 SNEGSKA (reference sequence). The CDR3: CSAPSGEGETQYF. In DNA form, the CDR3 reads TGCAGTGCTCCTTCGGGAGAGGGAGAGACCCAGTACTTC.

The sample holds many counts of this clonotype. This chain uses TRBV2 with TRBJ1-5; D gene uncertain. Germline V gene lookup returns CDR1 SNHLY and CDR2 FYNNEI. Trimming removed 1 base from V and 3 bases from J, with 10 bases in between. The CDR3 covers 15 residues. In DNA form, the CDR3 reads TGTGCCAGCAGTGAAGGGCCAGATGCCAATCAGCCCCAGCATTTT. It is translated as CASSEGPDANQPQHF.

This clonotype was counted at least ten times. J is TRBJ1-1 and V is TRBV28; D is possibly TRBD1 (6 bases). Trimming stripped 7 bases from V and 3 bases from J, with 18 bases between. Germline V gene data show CDR1 as MDHEN and CDR2 as SYDVKM. The CDR3 runs 15 residues. This chain's CDR3 is CASTGPGTPHTEAFF. The CDR3 bases are TGTGCCAGCACCGGACCTGGGACACCTCACACTGAAGCTTTCTTT.

This clonotype appeared many times. The V and J genes are TRBV6-5 and TRBJ2-5; the D is unclear. Trimming removed 2 bases at V and 2 bases at J, with 12 bases between. Germline V gene sequence: CDR1 MNHEY, CDR2 SVGAGI. This CDR3 has 15 amino acids. In nucleotides, the CDR3 is TGTGCCAGCAGTTACAACACACTGAAACAAGAGACCCAGTACTTC. Translation gives CASSYNTLKQETQYF.

This clonotype was detected many times. The genes are TRBV6-2 or TRBV6-3 and TRBJ1-1; possible D gene TRBD1, 5 bases. Trimming left V 6 bases short and J 8 bases short, with 13 bases between. The CDR3 runs 12 residues. Germline V lookup: CDR1 MNHEY, CDR2 SVGEGT. The CDR3 bases are TGTGCCAGCAGACGCGGGACGGACGAAGCTTTCTTT. Its protein product is CASRRGTDEAFF.

This clonotype showed up many times. The gene calls are TRBV28 and TRBJ2-7; TRBD2 matches at 7 bases. The ends lost 4 bases at V and 5 bases at J; junction bases unmatched: 14. Germline CDR1 is MDHEN and CDR2 is SYDVKM. The CDR3 totals 16 residues. The CDR3 sequence: CASSSPRLANRNEQYF. The CDR3 DNA reads as TGTGCCAGCAGTTCCCCTCGACTAGCCAACCGTAACGAGCAGTACTTC.

This clonotype has ten or more counts. The chain couples TRBV12-3 or TRBV12-4 to TRBJ1-2, with a tentative D call TRBD1 (5 bases). V dropped 6 bases and J dropped 7 bases, with 18 bases sitting between them. The CDR3 is 14 amino acids. The CDR3 coding sequence is TGTGCCAGCAGGGCCCCTGGGGGGTTCCCTGGCTACACCTTC. It codes for CASRAPGGFPGYTF.

This clonotype has a handful of counts. The chain combines TRBV15 with TRBJ2-2; 7 nucleotides line up with TRBD1. CDR1 is LNHNV, CDR2 YYDKDF, per germline (reference sequence). V lost 1 base and J lost 4; bases outside the gene matches: 6. The CDR3 is 16 residues long. DNA of the CDR3: TGTGCCACCAGCAGAGGACGACAGGGTTCCACCGGGGAGCTGTTTTTT. Protein: CATSRGRQGSTGELFF.

In DNA, the CDR3 is TGCGCCAGCAGTTTAGCGGGGAAGGGTAACACCGGGGAGCTGTTTTTT. Its translation is CASSLAGKGNTGELFF. The V and J genes are TRBV10-2 and TRBJ2-2; 8 nucleotides match TRBD2. The V gene end was trimmed by 5 bases and the J gene end by 2 bases; junction bases not matched to a gene: 7. The germline V gene has CDR1 WSHSY and CDR2 SAAADI. The CDR3 is 16 residues long.

This clonotype was found many times. This chain connects TRBV28 to TRBJ1-6; D gene ambiguous. The CDR3 has 16 amino acids. Between the trimmed V and J ends, which lost 7 bases and 6 bases, there was a span of 19 bases. Looked up from germline, CDR1 is MDHEN and CDR2 is SYDVKM. The DNA for the CDR3 is TGTGCCAGCACCACGCGCCTGCGACTGATTAATTCACCCCTCCACTTT. This codes for CASTTRLRLINSPLHF.

There are many counts of this clonotype. The chain links TRBV24-1 to TRBJ1-3, with unresolved D. This CDR3 spans 15 amino acids. Deletions cut 3 bases from V and 2 bases from J, with 10 bases between. Looked up from germline, CDR1 is KGHDR and CDR2 is SFDVKD. The DNA for the CDR3 is TGTGCCACCAGTGATGGGAACTCTCCTGGAAACACCATATATTTT. This gives the protein CATSDGNSPGNTIYF.

In its sample, this clonotype was seen many times. The CDR3 bases are TGTGCCAGCAGCAACCGGGACAGGGATGTGACCCAGTACTTC. It codes for CASSNRDRDVTQYF. The V and J genes are TRBV11-2 and TRBJ2-5; TRBD1 agrees at 9 bases. CDR1 is SGHAT, CDR2 FQNNGV, per germline. Germline trimming cut 5 bases from V and 7 bases from J; bases unmatched to any gene: 8. The CDR3 runs 14 residues.

This clonotype was recorded many times. The chain has TRBV14 and TRBJ2-7, with no clear D. V was cut by 4 bases and J by 0 bases, with 22 bases left in between. The CDR3 loop spans 18 amino acids. Germline V gene sequence: CDR1 SGHDN, CDR2 FVKESK. The CDR3 loop reads CASSRGFPRSTNSYEQYF. In DNA, the CDR3 is TGTGCCAGCAGCCGAGGTTTTCCTAGATCCACAAACTCCTACGAGCAGTACTTC.

This clonotype was counted many times. The V and J genes are TRBV12-3 or TRBV12-4 and TRBJ1-1, with TRBD1 identical over 7 bases. The CDR3 spans 16 residues. Trimming cost V 9 bases and J 2 bases; bases outside gene matches: 15. CDR3 DNA: TGTGCCAGACAAGGGACAGAGGAAAACCTAAACACTGAAGCTTTCTTT. Its protein is CARQGTEENLNTEAFF.

The CDR3 sequence is CASSGSGDRGPGNGYTF. The CDR3 DNA sequence: TGTGCCAGCAGTGGGAGTGGAGACAGGGGGCCCGGGAATGGCTACACCTTC. The J gene is TRBJ1-2, the V gene TRBV27; 10 nucleotides agree with TRBD1. V gave up 5 bases and J gave up 6 bases; unmatched junction bases: 15. CDR3 length equals 17 residues. Germline V gene data show CDR1 as MNHEY and CDR2 as SMNVEV (reference sequence).

As for this clonotype: This may be a read error, as it is one base from a much larger clone. In nucleotides, the CDR3 is TGTACCAGCAGCACTCAAACAGGGTCCCGCCTCCGCACTGAAGCTTTCTTT. Encoded protein: CTSSTQTGSRLRTEAFF. V and J are TRBV4-2 and TRBJ1-1; D is perhaps TRBD1 (6 bases). Germline assignment: CDR1 LGHNA and CDR2 YNFKEQ. CDR3 length: 17 amino acids.

A single count supports this clonotype. A read error may produce the germline difference seen at one junction end. V and J are TRBV2 and TRBJ1-5, with a weak D call TRBD1 (6 bases). Looked up from germline, CDR1 is SNHLY and CDR2 is FYNNEI. This CDR3 is 13 amino acids long. The DNA for the CDR3 is TGTGCCAGCAGAGTCAGGGGCGGTCAGCCCCAGCTTTTT. It is translated as CASRVRGGQPQLF.

This clonotype has a count of ten or more. This sequence joins TRBV6-5 and TRBJ2-7; D not resolved. CDR1 and CDR2 (germline): MNHEY, SVGAGI. The CDR3 runs to 14 residues. V dropped 2 bases and J dropped 1 base, with 9 bases sitting between them. CDR3 residues: CASSYEDGSYEQYF. The CDR3 DNA follows: TGTGCCAGCAGTTACGAGGACGGATCCTACGAGCAGTACTTC.

This clonotype was recorded a few times. V gene TRBV4-1 combines with J gene TRBJ1-2; 8 bases match TRBD1. With 0 bases clipped from V and 6 bases from J, the junction kept 9 bases outside the gene matches. Germline V gives CDR1 MGHRA, CDR2 YSYEKL. This CDR3 is built from 16 residues. The CDR3 region is CASSQEHRTGRDGYTF. Here the CDR3 DNA reads TGCGCCAGCAGCCAAGAACACCGGACAGGGCGGGATGGCTACACCTTC.